The 22 T cell receptor beta chains in this list originate from one sample, sequenced in a study of molecular identifiers for immune sequencing clone quantification. TCRdb fed the PCR reads into MiXCR, producing one record per CDR3 protein. The profile shows under 600,000 distinct CDR3 sequences, 20% to 25% of them singletons. Sequencing used naive CD8+ T cells from blood, with Jurkat cell RNA spiked in. Subset of the sample: FACS-sorted CD8+CD4-CCR7+CD45RA+ naive T cells. The source is a human donor in good health. Some libraries in this study had Jurkat cell RNA spiked in.

In this sample, this clonotype turned up many times. The chain couples TRBV7-2 to TRBJ2-1, with 10 positions matching TRBD2. V shed 0 bases and J 8 bases; nucleotides not matched to a gene: 10. The CDR3 runs to 17 residues. CDR1 is SGHTA and CDR2 is FQGNSA in the germline V gene. This CDR3 is CASSLASGGARGDEQFF. For the CDR3, the DNA is TGTGCCAGCAGCTTAGCCAGCGGGGGGGCCCGGGGTGATGAGCAGTTCTTC.

The chain couples TRBV20-1 to TRBJ2-2, with D perhaps matching TRBD1 (6 bases). The CDR3 is made up of 17 amino acids. CDR1 is DFQATT, CDR2 SNEGSKA, per germline (reference sequence). Trimming removed 3 bases at V and 6 bases at J, with 23 bases between. CDR3 DNA: TGCAGTGCTAGGGACTTAGCGTCAGGGGCTTATTCCGGGGAGCTGTTTTTT. This sequence encodes CSARDLASGAYSGELFF.

The table lists this clonotype with a few counts. The chain employs TRBV27 and TRBJ1-1, with 9 bases identical to TRBD1. Germline-derived CDR1 and CDR2 are MNHEY and SMNVEV (reference sequence). After removal of 6 bases from V and 5 bases from J, the junction contained 4 bases not matched to a gene. This CDR3 has 13 residues. For the CDR3, the DNA is TGTGCCAGCAGATACAGGGGGCGGACTGAAGCTTTCTTT. It yields the protein CASRYRGRTEAFF.

This clonotype was seen only once. This may be a read error: a much more frequent sequence differs by one nucleotide. The chain combines TRBV5-3 with TRBJ2-5; no definite D call. TRBV5-3 is placed among ORFs of uncertain function. V was pared by 10 bases and J by 2 bases, with 15 bases between. This CDR3 has 13 amino acids. The CDR3 coding sequence is TGTGCCGGCAGAATGGCCCTACAAGAGACCCAGTACTTC. This translates into CAGRMALQETQYF.

This clonotype was picked up a small number of times. This sequence joins TRBV29-1 and TRBJ2-1; D remains ambiguous. The CDR3 is 11 residues long. The V end lost 7 bases, the J end lost 5 bases, and 9 bases lay between the germline ends. The V gene's germline CDR1 is SQVTM and CDR2 ANQGSEA. As DNA, the CDR3 is TGCAGCGGAACGAATGACAATGAGCAGTTCTTC. This translates into CSGTNDNEQFF.

In this sample, this clonotype turned up many times. The rearrangement joins TRBV28 to TRBJ2-5, with 13 bases fitting TRBD2. Germline values: CDR1 MDHEN, CDR2 SYDVKM. V shed 6 bases and J 1 base; nucleotides not matched to a gene: 5. This CDR3 contains 16 residues. As DNA, the CDR3 is TGTGCCAGCAGCCCAGGACTAGCGGGGGTCCAAGAGACCCAGTACTTC. This codes for CASSPGLAGVQETQYF.

This clonotype was detected many times. The chain employs TRBV6-5 and TRBJ2-3, with D tentatively TRBD1 (6 bases). CDR1 and CDR2 from the germline V gene are MNHEY and SVGAGI. V was pared by 0 bases and J by 3 bases, with 13 bases between. The CDR3 contains 16 residues. This CDR3 is CASSYSNREGTDTQYF. Written as DNA, the CDR3 is TGTGCCAGCAGTTACTCGAACAGGGAAGGGACAGATACGCAGTATTTT.

This clonotype was seen repeatedly, ten times or more. The gene calls are TRBV29-1 and TRBJ2-2; 11 bases align to TRBD2. CDR3 length: 14 residues. Unmatched junction bases numbered 5, after V lost 7 bases and J lost 4 bases. The germline CDR1 and CDR2 sequences are SQVTM and ANQGSEA. CDR3: CSAGTSGATGELFF. CDR3 DNA: TGCAGCGCCGGGACTAGCGGAGCCACCGGGGAGCTGTTTTTT.

With regard to this clonotype: Lacking the conserved final phenylalanine or tryptophan, this CDR3 likely reflects a read error. V gene TRBV7-9 combines with J gene TRBJ2-7; 9 nucleotides line up with TRBD2. Germline V lookup: CDR1 SEHNR, CDR2 FQNEAQ (reference sequence). This CDR3 contains 14 residues. CDR3: CAGSAGGVSHEQYL. CDR3 nucleotides: TGTGCCGGCAGCGCGGGGGGGGTATCCCACGAGCAGTACCTC.

There are many counts of this clonotype. Written as DNA, the CDR3 is TGTGCCAGCAGCTGGAGCCGGGACAGGCCCCGGGGCTATCAAGAGACCCAGTACTTC. Residues: CASSWSRDRPRGYQETQYF. The genes are TRBV7-6 and TRBJ2-5; 8 bases agree with TRBD1. Germline loops: CDR1 SGHVS, CDR2 FNYEAQ. This CDR3 is 19 amino acids long. V lost 4 bases and J lost 2; bases outside the gene matches: 18.

This rearrangement joins TRBV7-3 to TRBJ2-6; tentative D call: TRBD2 (5 bases). Germline values: CDR1 SGHTA, CDR2 FQGTGA. The CDR3 totals 16 residues. V shed 7 bases and J shed 4 bases, with 17 bases lying between them. CDR3 protein: CASNQDGLSGANVLTF. CDR3 nucleotides: TGTGCCAGCAACCAGGACGGACTTTCCGGGGCCAACGTCCTGACTTTC.

The sample holds many counts of this clonotype. The rearrangement joins TRBV12-3 or TRBV12-4 to TRBJ2-5; tentatively, D is TRBD1 (6 bases). The CDR3 runs 14 residues. Deletions cut 3 bases from V and 3 bases from J, with 11 bases between. The CDR3: CASSLYRAKETQYF. In DNA form, the CDR3 reads TGTGCCAGCAGTTTGTACAGGGCCAAAGAGACCCAGTACTTC.

Details on this clonotype: With a much larger clone just one base away, this may be a read error. The J gene is TRBJ2-3, the V gene TRBV7-9, with a tentative D call TRBD1 (5 bases). The germline gives CDR1 SEHNR, CDR2 FQNEAQ (reference sequence). The CDR3 extends over 10 amino acids. CDR3 protein: CASLTGTQYF. CDR3 bases: TGTGCCAGCCTCACAGGTACGCAGTATTTT.

The V gene is TRBV20-1, the J gene TRBJ1-2, with D unresolved. Germline CDR1 reads DFQATT; CDR2 reads SNEGSKA (reference sequence). The ends were cut back, 6 bases at V and 2 bases at J, with 7 bases in the middle. The CDR3 loop spans 11 amino acids. The CDR3 DNA sequence: TGCAGTGCCCGAGCAAACTATGGCTACACCTTC. It is translated as CSARANYGYTF.

This clonotype has ten or more counts. The V and J genes are TRBV12-3 or TRBV12-4 and TRBJ1-1; D is possibly TRBD1 (5 bases). This CDR3 spans 15 amino acids. V lost 4 bases to trimming and J lost 0 bases, with 12 bases between them. The DNA for the CDR3 is TGTGCCAGCAGTTCGTACAGGCTAATGAACACTGAAGCTTTCTTT. Amino acids: CASSSYRLMNTEAFF.

The V gene is TRBV20-1, the J gene TRBJ1-1; 8 bases map to TRBD1. Looked up from germline, CDR1 is DFQATT and CDR2 is SNEGSKA (reference sequence). The CDR3 length is 13 residues. J gave up 3 bases and V 5 bases, and 5 bases lay outside the gene matches. The CDR3 region has the DNA TGCAGTGCTGGAGGGGACAGGCACACTGAAGCTTTCTTT. Its translation: CSAGGDRHTEAFF.

This clonotype showed up many times. The chain joins TRBV28 to TRBJ2-7; D perhaps matches TRBD2 (5 bases). CDR3 size: 14 residues. V was clipped by 3 bases and J by 3 bases, with 12 bases between them. CDR1 is MDHEN and CDR2 is SYDVKM in the germline V gene. CDR3 residues: CASSLISGGYEQYF. The CDR3 nucleotides are TGTGCCAGCAGTTTGATTTCCGGAGGCTACGAGCAGTACTTC. Filled out from reference TRBV28 and TRBJ2-7, the complete variable domain reads DVKVTQSSRYLVKRTGEKVFLECVQDMDHENMFWYRQDPGLGLRLIYFSYDVKMKEKGDIPEGYSVSREKKERFSLILESASTNQTSMYLCASSLISGGYEQYFGPGTRLTVT.

The count of this clonotype is one. A much larger clone is a single base away; this may be a read error. The rearrangement links TRBV27 to TRBJ2-3, with a weak D call TRBD2 (5 bases). Germline CDR1 MNHEY, CDR2 SMNVEV (reference sequence). The CDR3 is made up of 12 amino acids. The CDR3 is CTSSGLWDTQYF. Written as DNA, the CDR3 is TGTACCAGTTCCGGACTTTGGGATACGCAGTATTTT.

The chain couples TRBV27 to TRBJ2-2; tentative D call: TRBD1 (6 bases). This CDR3 spans 18 amino acids. V was trimmed by 5 bases and J by 4 bases, leaving 23 bases between them. The germline CDR1 and CDR2 sequences are MNHEY and SMNVEV (reference sequence). The CDR3 here is CASSENRMRTEITGELFF. As DNA, the CDR3 is TGTGCCAGCAGTGAAAACCGCATGCGGACAGAAATCACCGGGGAGCTGTTTTTT.

This clonotype appeared a single time. A read error may explain this, as a much larger clone is one base away. The J gene is TRBJ2-1, the V gene TRBV29-1; D perhaps matches TRBD1 (8 bases). Looked up from germline, CDR1 is SQVTM and CDR2 is ANQGSEA. This CDR3 spans 13 amino acids. CDR3 nucleotides: TGCGGCGTTGCACAGGGGGGGTACAATGAGCAGTTCTTC. It yields the protein CGVAQGGYNEQFF.

Ten or more counts support this clonotype. The chain combines TRBV27 with TRBJ2-5; D is perhaps TRBD2 (5 bases). The germline V gene encodes CDR1 MNHEY and CDR2 SMNVEV (reference sequence). There are 12 residues in the CDR3. With 3 bases removed from V and 5 bases from J, the gap between germline ends came to 7 bases. CDR3 sequence reads: CASSFRGETQYF. The CDR3, as DNA: TGTGCCAGCAGTTTTAGAGGGGAGACCCAGTACTTC.

A note on this clonotype: With a much larger clone just one base away, this may be a read error. J is TRBJ1-3 and V is TRBV4-1, with D hard to call. The germline gives CDR1 MGHRA, CDR2 YSYEKL. The CDR3 is 16 amino acids. In DNA form, the CDR3 reads TGCGCCAGCAGCCAAGTTCCAGTAGAGTCTGGAAACGCCATATATTTT. As protein: CASSQVPVESGNAIYF.